Presented here are 6 T cell receptor beta chains from one specimen sequenced in a study of T cell clonotyping in hematopoietic cell transplantation. The assay was immunoSEQ multiplex PCR, and TCRdb's table has in-frame clones only and misses some. The table has under 12,000 clones, 46% seen once. Sequenced here: PBMCs, sampled 30 days after allogeneic stem cell transplant. The origin of the receptors is a male patient between 50 and 60 years old who had an allogeneic stem cell transplant from an unrelated donor, so the T cells may come from the graft donor. Some clones in this sample may be carry-over from other donors' samples.

J is TRBJ2-7 and V is TRBV4-3, with 10 bases matching TRBD2. The junction had 9 bases not matched to a gene; V was cut back by 0 bases and J by 1 base. The germline gives CDR1 LGHNA, CDR2 YSLEER. This CDR3 contains 18 residues. For the CDR3, the DNA is TGCGCCAGCAGCCAAGAAGGGCGCCTAGCGGGAGTTTCCTACGAGCAGTACTTC. Protein: CASSQEGRLAGVSYEQYF.

The chain couples TRBV30 to TRBJ2-7; possibly TRBD2 for D (6 bases). The CDR3 runs to 15 residues. V was trimmed by 1 base and J by 4 bases, leaving 17 bases between them. Germline CDR1 GTSNPN, CDR2 SVGIG (reference sequence). The CDR3 here is CAWSDRGAGPYEQYF. In nucleotides, the CDR3 is TGTGCCTGGAGTGACCGGGGAGCGGGCCCTTACGAGCAGTACTTC.

The V call is TRBV29-1, the J call TRBJ2-7; perhaps TRBD1 as D (5 bases). Trimming took 7 bases from V and 1 from J, leaving 14 bases between them. The germline V gene encodes CDR1 SQVTM and CDR2 ANQGSEA. The CDR3 has 13 amino acids. This CDR3 reads CSGVGHGSYEQYF. The CDR3 DNA sequence: TGCAGCGGAGTCGGACACGGATCCTACGAGCAGTACTTC.

The chain is built from TRBV14 and TRBJ1-1; perhaps TRBD1 as D (6 bases). Germline CDR1 SGHDN, CDR2 FVKESK. Trimming stripped 0 bases from V and 2 bases from J, with 16 bases between. This CDR3 is 17 amino acids long. In DNA, the CDR3 is TGTGCCAGCAGCCAAGATGATGGTGGACAGAGCAACACTGAAGCTTTCTTT. It is translated as CASSQDDGGQSNTEAFF.

This clone was observed a handful of times. This sequence joins TRBV6-5 and TRBJ2-3; no reliable D call. The V end lost 0 bases, the J end lost 4 bases, and 8 bases lay between the germline ends. The CDR3 contains 14 residues. Germline loops: CDR1 MNHEY, CDR2 SVGAGI. The CDR3 protein is CASSYSPGADTQYF. Here the CDR3 DNA reads TGTGCCAGCAGTTACTCACCGGGCGCAGATACGCAGTATTTT.

This clone was recorded a few times. The chain has TRBV28 and TRBJ2-7; 12 bases agree with TRBD2. With V trimmed by 10 bases and J by 9 bases, 7 bases remained unmatched. The V gene's germline CDR1 is MDHEN and CDR2 SYDVKM. This CDR3 comprises 12 residues. The CDR3 coding sequence is TGTGCCACCAGACTAGCGGGAGCCCGGCAGTACTTC. Its translation: CATRLAGARQYF.